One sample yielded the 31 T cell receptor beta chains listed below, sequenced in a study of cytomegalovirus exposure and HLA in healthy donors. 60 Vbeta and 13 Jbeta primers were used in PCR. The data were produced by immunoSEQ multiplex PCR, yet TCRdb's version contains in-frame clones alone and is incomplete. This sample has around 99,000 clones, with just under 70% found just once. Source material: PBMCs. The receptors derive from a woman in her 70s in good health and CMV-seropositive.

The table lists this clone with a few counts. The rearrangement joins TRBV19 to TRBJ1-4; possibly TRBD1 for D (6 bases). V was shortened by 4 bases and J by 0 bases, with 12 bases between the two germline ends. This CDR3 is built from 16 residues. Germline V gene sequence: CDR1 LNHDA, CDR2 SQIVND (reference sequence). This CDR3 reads CASSTAGEPTNEKLFF. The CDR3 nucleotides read TGTGCCAGTAGTACCGCAGGGGAACCAACTAATGAAAAACTGTTTTTT.

CDR3 coding DNA: TGTGCCAGCAGGCCGGACAGGGTAAATCGTGGGAATGAGCAGTTCTTC. Amino acids: CASRPDRVNRGNEQFF. This chain links TRBV2 with TRBJ2-1; 8 bases match TRBD1. The CDR3 extends over 16 amino acids. Trimming cost V 6 bases and J 7 bases; bases outside gene matches: 14. The germline V gene has CDR1 SNHLY and CDR2 FYNNEI.

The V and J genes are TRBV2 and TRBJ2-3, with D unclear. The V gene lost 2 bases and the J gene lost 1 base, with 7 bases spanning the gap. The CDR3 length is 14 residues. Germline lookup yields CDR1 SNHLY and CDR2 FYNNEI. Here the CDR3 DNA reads TGTGCCAGCAGTGAATTGGTAGGCACAGATACGCAGTATTTT. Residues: CASSELVGTDTQYF.

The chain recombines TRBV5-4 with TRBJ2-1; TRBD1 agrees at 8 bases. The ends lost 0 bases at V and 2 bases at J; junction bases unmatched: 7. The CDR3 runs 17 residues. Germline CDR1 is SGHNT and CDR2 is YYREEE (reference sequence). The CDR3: CASSLGAPGGAYNEQFF. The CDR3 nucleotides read TGTGCCAGCAGCTTGGGGGCACCAGGGGGCGCCTACAATGAGCAGTTCTTC.

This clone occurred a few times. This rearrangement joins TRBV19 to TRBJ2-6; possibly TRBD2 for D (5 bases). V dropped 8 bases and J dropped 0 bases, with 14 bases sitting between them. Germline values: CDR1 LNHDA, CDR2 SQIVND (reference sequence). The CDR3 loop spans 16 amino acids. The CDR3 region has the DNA TGTGCCAGTGCACGTGGGAGTCTCTCTGGGGCCAACGTCCTGACTTTC. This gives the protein CASARGSLSGANVLTF.

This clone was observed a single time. CDR3 region: CAISGLLDTQYF. CDR3 DNA sequence: TGTGCCATCTCGGGACTTCTAGATACGCAGTATTTT. The gene calls are TRBV10-3 and TRBJ2-3; perhaps TRBD2 as D (6 bases). V lost 8 bases and J 5 bases, leaving 11 bases between the germline ends. The CDR3 totals 12 residues. CDR1 is ENHRY, CDR2 SYGVKD, per germline.

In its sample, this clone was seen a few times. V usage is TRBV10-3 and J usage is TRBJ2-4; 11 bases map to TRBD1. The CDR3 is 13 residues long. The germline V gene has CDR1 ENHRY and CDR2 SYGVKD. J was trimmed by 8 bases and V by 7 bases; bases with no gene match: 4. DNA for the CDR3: TGTGCCATCAATAAGGGACAGGGGGACATTCAGTACTTC. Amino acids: CAINKGQGDIQYF.

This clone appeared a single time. Written as DNA, the CDR3 is TGTGCCATCAGTGACCACAGTGACTATGGCTACACCTTC. It translates to CAISDHSDYGYTF. The J gene is TRBJ1-2, the V gene TRBV10-3; D remains unclear. Trimming cost V 3 bases and J 3 bases, with 8 bases left between them. The CDR3 consists of 13 residues. Per germline, CDR1 ENHRY and CDR2 SYGVKD.

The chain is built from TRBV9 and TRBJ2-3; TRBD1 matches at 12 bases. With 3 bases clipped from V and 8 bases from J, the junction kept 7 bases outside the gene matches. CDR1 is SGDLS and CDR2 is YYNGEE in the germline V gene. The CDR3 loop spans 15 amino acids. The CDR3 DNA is TGTGCCAGCAGCGCGGGACAGGGGGCCCAGGGTACGCAGTATTTT. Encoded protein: CASSAGQGAQGTQYF.

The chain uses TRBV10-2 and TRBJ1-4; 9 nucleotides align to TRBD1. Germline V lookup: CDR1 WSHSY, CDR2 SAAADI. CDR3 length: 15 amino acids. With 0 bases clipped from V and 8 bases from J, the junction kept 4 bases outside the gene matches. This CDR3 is CASSESRTGEEKLFF. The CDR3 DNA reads TGCGCCAGCAGTGAGTCGCGGACAGGGGAAGAAAAACTGTTTTTT.

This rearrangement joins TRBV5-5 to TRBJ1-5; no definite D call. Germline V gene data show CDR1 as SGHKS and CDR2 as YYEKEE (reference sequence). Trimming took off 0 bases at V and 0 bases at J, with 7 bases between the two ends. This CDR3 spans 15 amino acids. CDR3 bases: TGTGCCAGCAGCTTGGGATCCGGTAGCAATCAGCCCCAGCATTTT. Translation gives CASSLGSGSNQPQHF.

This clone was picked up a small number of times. CDR3 DNA sequence: TGTGCCAGCAGTGACACGGGACAGGGTCTGGGGGAGCAGTACTTC. Translated, it gives CASSDTGQGLGEQYF. The J gene is TRBJ2-7, the V gene TRBV25-1; 9 bases fit TRBD1. Trimming took 3 bases from V and 7 from J; bases not matched to a gene: 10. CDR1 MGHDK and CDR2 SYGVNS come from the germline V gene. This CDR3 is built from 15 residues.

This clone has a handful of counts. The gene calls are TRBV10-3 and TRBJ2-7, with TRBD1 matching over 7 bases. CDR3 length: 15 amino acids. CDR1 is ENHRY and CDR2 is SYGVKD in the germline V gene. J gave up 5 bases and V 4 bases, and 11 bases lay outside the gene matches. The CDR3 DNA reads TGTGCCATCAGTGCCCCGACAGGGTCATCAGACGAGCAGTACTTC. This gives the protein CAISAPTGSSDEQYF.

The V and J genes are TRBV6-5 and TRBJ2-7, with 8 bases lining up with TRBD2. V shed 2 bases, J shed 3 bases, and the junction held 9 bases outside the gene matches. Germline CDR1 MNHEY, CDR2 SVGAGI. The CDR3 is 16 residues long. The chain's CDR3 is CASSYGSRGGVYEQYF. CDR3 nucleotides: TGTGCCAGCAGTTACGGGAGTCGGGGGGGAGTCTACGAGCAGTACTTC.

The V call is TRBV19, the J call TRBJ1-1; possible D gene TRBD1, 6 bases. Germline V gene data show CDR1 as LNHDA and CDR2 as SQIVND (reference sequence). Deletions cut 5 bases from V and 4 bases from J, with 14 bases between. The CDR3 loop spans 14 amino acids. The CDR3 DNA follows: TGTGCCAGTAGTGCAGGGGTCCGCAGCACTGAAGCTTTCTTT. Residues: CASSAGVRSTEAFF.

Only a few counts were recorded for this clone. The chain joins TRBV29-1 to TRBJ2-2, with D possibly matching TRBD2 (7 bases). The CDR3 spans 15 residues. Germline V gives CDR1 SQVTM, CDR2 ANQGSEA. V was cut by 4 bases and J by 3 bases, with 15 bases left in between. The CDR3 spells CSVVGGAKDTGELFF. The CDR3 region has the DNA TGCAGCGTTGTAGGGGGGGCCAAGGACACCGGGGAGCTGTTTTTT.

The CDR3 coding sequence is TGTGCCTGGAACTCATGGACAGATACGCAGTATTTT. It codes for CAWNSWTDTQYF. This chain links TRBV30 with TRBJ2-3; D not certain. Trimming pared 4 bases from V and 3 bases from J, leaving 8 bases between. In germline, CDR1 is GTSNPN, CDR2 SVGIG (reference sequence). The CDR3 totals 12 residues.

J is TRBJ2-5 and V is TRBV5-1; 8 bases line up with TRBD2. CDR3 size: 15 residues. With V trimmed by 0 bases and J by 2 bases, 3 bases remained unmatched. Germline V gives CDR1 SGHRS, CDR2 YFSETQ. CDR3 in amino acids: CASSLGASGQETQYF. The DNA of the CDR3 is TGCGCCAGCAGCTTGGGGGCTAGCGGGCAAGAGACCCAGTACTTC. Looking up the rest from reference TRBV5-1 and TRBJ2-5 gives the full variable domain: KAGVTQTPRYLIKTRGQQVTLSCSPISGHRSVSWYQQTPGQGLQFLFEYFSETQRNKGNFPGRFSGRQFSNSRSEMNVSTLELGDSALYLCASSLGASGQETQYFGPGTRLLVL.

CDR3: CSVSLSGGLSTDTQYF. Here the CDR3 DNA reads TGCAGCGTTTCTCTTAGCGGGGGGTTAAGCACAGATACGCAGTATTTT. The chain combines TRBV29-1 with TRBJ2-3, with TRBD2 identical over 10 bases. The junction had 8 bases not matched to a gene; V was cut back by 5 bases and J by 0 bases. This CDR3 spans 16 amino acids. Germline CDR1 reads SQVTM; CDR2 reads ANQGSEA.

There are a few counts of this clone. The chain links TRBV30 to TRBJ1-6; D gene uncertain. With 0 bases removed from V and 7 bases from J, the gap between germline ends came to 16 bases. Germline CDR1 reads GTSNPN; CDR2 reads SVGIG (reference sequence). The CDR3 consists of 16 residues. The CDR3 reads CAWSVPPGVSNSPLHF. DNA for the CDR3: TGTGCCTGGAGTGTACCCCCGGGAGTGAGCAATTCACCCCTCCACTTT.

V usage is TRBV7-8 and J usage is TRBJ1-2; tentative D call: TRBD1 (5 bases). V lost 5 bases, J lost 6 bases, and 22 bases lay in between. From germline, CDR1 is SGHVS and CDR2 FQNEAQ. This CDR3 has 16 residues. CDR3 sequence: CASSPRGGLVGDGYTF. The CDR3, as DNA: TGTGCCAGCAGCCCCCGCGGGGGATTGGTAGGCGATGGCTACACCTTC.

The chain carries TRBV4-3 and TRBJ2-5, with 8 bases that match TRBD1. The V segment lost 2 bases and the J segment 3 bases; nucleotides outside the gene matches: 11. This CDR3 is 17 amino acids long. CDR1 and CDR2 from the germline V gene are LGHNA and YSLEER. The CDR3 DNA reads TGCGCCAGCAGCCAAAACCCCTCCGGACAGGGAGAAGAGACCCAGTACTTC. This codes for CASSQNPSGQGEETQYF.

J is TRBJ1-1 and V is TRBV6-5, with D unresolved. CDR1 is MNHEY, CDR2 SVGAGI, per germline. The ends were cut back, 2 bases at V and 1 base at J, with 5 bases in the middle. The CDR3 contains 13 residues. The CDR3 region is CASSYQWNTEAFF. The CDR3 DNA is TGTGCCAGCAGTTACCAGTGGAACACTGAAGCTTTCTTT.

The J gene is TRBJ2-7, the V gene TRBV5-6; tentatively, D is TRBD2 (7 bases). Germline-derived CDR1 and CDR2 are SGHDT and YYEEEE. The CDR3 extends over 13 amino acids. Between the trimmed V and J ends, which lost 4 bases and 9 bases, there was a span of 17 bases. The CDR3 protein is CASSPPLGGGQYF. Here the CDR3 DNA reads TGTGCCAGCAGCCCCCCTTTAGGGGGGGGGCAGTACTTC.

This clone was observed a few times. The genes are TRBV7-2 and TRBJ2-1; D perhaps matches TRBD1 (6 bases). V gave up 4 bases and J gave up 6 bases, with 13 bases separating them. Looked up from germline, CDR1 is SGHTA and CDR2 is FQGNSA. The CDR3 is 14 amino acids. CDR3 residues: CASSSGTTPNEQFF. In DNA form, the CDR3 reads TGTGCCAGCAGCTCCGGGACAACTCCCAATGAGCAGTTCTTC.

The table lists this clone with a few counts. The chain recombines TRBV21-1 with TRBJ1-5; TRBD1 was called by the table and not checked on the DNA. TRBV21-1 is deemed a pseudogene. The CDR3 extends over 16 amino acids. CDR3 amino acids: CASSKGGQYVNQPQHF. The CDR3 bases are TGTGCCAGCAGCAAAGGGGGACAGTATGTAAATCAGCCCCAGCATTTT.

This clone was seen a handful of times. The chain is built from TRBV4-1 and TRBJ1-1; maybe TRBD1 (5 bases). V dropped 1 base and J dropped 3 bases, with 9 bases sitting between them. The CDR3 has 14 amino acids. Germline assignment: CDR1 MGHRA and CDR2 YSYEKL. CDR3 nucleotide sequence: TGCGCCAGCAGCCAAGCGGGGGTGGACACTGAAGCTTTCTTT. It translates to CASSQAGVDTEAFF.

As DNA, the CDR3 is TGTGCCAGCAGCTTAGTGGTGGGCGGGAGGAACGAGCAGTACTTC. Amino acid sequence: CASSLVVGGRNEQYF. The chain has TRBV7-8 and TRBJ2-7, with 8 bases aligning to TRBD2. V gave up 1 base and J gave up 5 bases; unmatched junction bases: 7. This CDR3 spans 15 amino acids. CDR1 and CDR2 from the germline V gene are SGHVS and FQNEAQ.

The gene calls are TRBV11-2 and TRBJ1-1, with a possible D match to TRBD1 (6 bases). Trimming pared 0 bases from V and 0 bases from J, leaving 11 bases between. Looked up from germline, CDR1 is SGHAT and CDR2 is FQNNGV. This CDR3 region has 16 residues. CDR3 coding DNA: TGTGCCAGCAGCTTAGAGTGGGGACACTTGAACACTGAAGCTTTCTTT. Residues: CASSLEWGHLNTEAFF.

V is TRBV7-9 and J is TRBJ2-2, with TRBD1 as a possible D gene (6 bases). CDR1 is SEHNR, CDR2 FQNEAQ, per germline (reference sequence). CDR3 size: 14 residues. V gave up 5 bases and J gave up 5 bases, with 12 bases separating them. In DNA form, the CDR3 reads TGTGCCAGCAGCGGATCGCAGGGGACCGGGGAGCTGTTTTTT. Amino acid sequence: CASSGSQGTGELFF.

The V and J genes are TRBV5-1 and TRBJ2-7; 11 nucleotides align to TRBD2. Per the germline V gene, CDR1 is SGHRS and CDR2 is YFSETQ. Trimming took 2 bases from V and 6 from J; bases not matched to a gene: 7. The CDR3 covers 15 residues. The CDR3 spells CASSLGLAGPFEQYF. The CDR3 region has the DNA TGCGCCAGCAGCTTAGGACTAGCGGGTCCTTTCGAGCAGTACTTC.